This TCR beta chain originates from a study of Tregs in tolerant kidney transplant recipients. The V gene lost 2 bases and the J gene lost 1 base, with 6 bases spanning the gap. From germline, CDR1 is SGHRS and CDR2 YFSETQ. The CDR3 spans 13 residues. This table comes from immunoSEQ multiplex PCR, and its TCRdb copy is limited to in-frame clones, with some not included. The profile shows 92,000 or so clones, around nine tenths of them singletons. The specimen was CD8+ T cells from blood. The chain is built from TRBV5-1 and TRBJ1-1; no definite D call. This receptor was identified in a human donor in good health. The CDR3, as DNA: TGCGCCAGCAGCTTTTCCTCGAACACTGAAGCTTTCTTT. It specifies CASSFSSNTEAFF.